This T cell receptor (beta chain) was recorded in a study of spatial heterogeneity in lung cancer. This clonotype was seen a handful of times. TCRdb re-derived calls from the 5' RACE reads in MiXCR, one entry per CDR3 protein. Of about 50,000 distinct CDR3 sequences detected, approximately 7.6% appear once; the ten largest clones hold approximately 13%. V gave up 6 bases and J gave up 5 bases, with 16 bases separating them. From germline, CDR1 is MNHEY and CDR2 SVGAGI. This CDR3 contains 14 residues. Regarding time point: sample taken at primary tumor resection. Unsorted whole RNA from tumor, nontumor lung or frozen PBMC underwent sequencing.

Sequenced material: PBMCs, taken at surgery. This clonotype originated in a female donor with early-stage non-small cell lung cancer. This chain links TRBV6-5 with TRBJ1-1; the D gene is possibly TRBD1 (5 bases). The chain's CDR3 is CASSDGGGRTEAFF. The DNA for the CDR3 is TGTGCCAGCAGCGACGGGGGAGGACGGACTGAAGCTTTCTTT.